The sequence of this T cell receptor (beta chain) was determined in a study of blood T cell repertoires in COVID-19. Looking at the study overall: Material from acute and convalescent COVID-19 was sourced from the United States, Italy and Spain. PBMCs, B-cell-depleted T cells, or T cells were the source of the cDNA or gDNA that made up the material.

Original handling: Amplification from reference gene primers served as the basis for estimated nucleated cell counts. Repertoires were generated with immunoSEQ multiplex PCR, while TCRdb's copy carries only in-frame clones and drops some. The DNA was the basis for D and trimming; V, J and clone size are from that table. The sample has over 100,000 clones, 81% seen once. With V trimmed by 10 bases and J by 3 bases, 14 bases remained unmatched. Germline values: CDR1 MNHNY, CDR2 SVGAGI (reference sequence). The CDR3 sequence is 16 residues long. The sample taken for sequencing was peripheral blood. The sequence came from a woman in her sixties with active or convalescent COVID-19. The chain combines TRBV6-6 with TRBJ2-3, with TRBD1 matching 9 bases. The CDR3 loop reads CATVLLQGARTDTQYF. The CDR3 nucleotides are TGTGCCACCGTGCTATTACAGGGGGCGAGAACAGATACGCAGTATTTT.